This TCR beta chain was sequenced in a study of T cells in Graves' hyperthyroidism and ophthalmopathy. Study observations and caveats: Most expanded thyroid clonotypes above 0.001 also appeared in blood.

Deletions cut 1 base from V and 7 bases from J, with 13 bases between. The CDR3 has 14 residues. Germline V lookup: CDR1 SGHDN, CDR2 FVKESK. Researchers amplified the TCR beta CDR3 regions from RNA transcripts. The HTBI primer set drove a first-round RT-PCR of the TCR CDR3. One entry per CDR3 protein results from TCRdb running MiXCR on the multiplex PCR reads. Among 300,000 to 350,000 distinct CDR3 sequences listed, approximately 15% were seen once. This clonotype has a handful of counts. Its antigen remains unknown. The material sequenced was blood. This receptor was identified in a man aged 25 to 45 with Graves' hyperthyroidism. The chain carries TRBV14 and TRBJ1-2, with D maybe TRBD1 (5 bases). The CDR3 loop is CASSQGGRTGGYTF. DNA for the CDR3: TGTGCCAGCAGCCAAGGGGGCAGAACCGGTGGCTACACCTTC.